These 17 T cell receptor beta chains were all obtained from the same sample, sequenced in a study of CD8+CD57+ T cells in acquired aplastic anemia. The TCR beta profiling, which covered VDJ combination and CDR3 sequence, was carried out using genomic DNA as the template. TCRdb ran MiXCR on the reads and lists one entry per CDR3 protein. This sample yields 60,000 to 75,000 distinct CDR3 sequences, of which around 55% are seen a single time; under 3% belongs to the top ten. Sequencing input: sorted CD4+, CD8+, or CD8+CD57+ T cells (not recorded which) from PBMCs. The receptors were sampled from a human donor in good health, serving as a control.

CDR3 protein: CASSLPGGNIQYF. The CDR3 nucleotides read TGTGCCAGCAGCTTGCCAGGGGGAAACATTCAGTACTTC. The chain couples TRBV2 to TRBJ2-4; 7 bases agree with TRBD1. V lost 6 bases, J lost 6 bases, and 5 bases stayed unmatched. Germline-derived CDR1 and CDR2 are SNHLY and FYNNEI. The CDR3 is 13 amino acids.

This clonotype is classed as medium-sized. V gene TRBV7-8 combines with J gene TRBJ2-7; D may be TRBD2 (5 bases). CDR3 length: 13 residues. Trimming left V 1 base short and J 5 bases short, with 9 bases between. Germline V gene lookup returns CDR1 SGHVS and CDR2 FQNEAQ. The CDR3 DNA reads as TGTGCCAGCAGCTTAGGGAGGCCCGACGAGCAGTACTTC. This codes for CASSLGRPDEQYF.

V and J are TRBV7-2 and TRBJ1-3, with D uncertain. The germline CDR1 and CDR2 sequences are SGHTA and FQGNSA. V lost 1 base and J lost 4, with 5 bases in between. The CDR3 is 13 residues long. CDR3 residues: CASSLETGNTIYF. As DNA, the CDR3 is TGTGCCAGCAGCTTAGAAACGGGAAACACCATATATTTT. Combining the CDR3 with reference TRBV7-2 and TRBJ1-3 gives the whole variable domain GAGVSQSPSNKVTEKGKDVELRCDPISGHTALYWYRQSLGQGLEFLIYFQGNSAPDKSGLPSDRFSAERTGGSVSTLTIQRTQQEDSAVYLCASSLETGNTIYFGEGSWLTVV.

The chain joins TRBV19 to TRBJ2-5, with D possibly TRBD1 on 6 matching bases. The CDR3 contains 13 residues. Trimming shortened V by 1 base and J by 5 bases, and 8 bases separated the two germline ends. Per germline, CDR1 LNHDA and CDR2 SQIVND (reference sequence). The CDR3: CASSIGQGETQYF. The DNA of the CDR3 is TGTGCCAGTAGTATAGGTCAGGGGGAGACCCAGTACTTC.

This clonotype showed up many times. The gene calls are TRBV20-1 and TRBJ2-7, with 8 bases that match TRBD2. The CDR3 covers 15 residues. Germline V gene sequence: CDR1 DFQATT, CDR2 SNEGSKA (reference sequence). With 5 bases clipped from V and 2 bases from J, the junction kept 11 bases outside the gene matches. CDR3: CSASLAGDSTYEQYF. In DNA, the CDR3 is TGCAGTGCTTCCCTAGCGGGCGATTCCACCTACGAGCAGTACTTC.

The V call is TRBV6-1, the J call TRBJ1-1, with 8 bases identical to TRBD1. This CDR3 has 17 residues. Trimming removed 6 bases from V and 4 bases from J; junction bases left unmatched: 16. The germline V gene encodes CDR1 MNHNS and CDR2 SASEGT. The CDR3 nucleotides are TGTGCCAGCAGCTTAGGACAGGGCCTCAAGGGGAGCACTGAAGCTTTCTTT. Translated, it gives CASSLGQGLKGSTEAFF.

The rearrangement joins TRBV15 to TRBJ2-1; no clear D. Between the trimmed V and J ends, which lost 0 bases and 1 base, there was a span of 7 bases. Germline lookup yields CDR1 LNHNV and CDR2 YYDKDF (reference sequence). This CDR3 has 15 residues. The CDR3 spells CATSRDSESYNEQFF. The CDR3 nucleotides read TGTGCCACCAGCAGAGACAGTGAGTCCTACAATGAGCAGTTCTTC.

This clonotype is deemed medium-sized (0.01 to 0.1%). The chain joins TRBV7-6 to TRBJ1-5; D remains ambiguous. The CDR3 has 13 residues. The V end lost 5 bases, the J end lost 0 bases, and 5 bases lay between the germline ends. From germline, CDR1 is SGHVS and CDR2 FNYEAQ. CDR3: CASSTFSNQPQHF. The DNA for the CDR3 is TGTGCCAGCAGCACCTTTAGCAATCAGCCCCAGCATTTT.

CDR3 in DNA: TGCGCCAGCAGCTTGGGGACAACGAACACTGAAGCTTTCTTT. Its protein product is CASSLGTTNTEAFF. The chain combines TRBV5-1 with TRBJ1-1, with a weak D call TRBD1 (5 bases). This CDR3 is 14 amino acids long. Germline CDR1 SGHRS, CDR2 YFSETQ. Trimming took off 0 bases at V and 1 base at J, with 7 bases between the two ends. The full variable domain, completed using reference TRBV5-1 and TRBJ1-1, is KAGVTQTPRYLIKTRGQQVTLSCSPISGHRSVSWYQQTPGQGLQFLFEYFSETQRNKGNFPGRFSGRQFSNSRSEMNVSTLELGDSALYLCASSLGTTNTEAFFGQGTRLTVV.

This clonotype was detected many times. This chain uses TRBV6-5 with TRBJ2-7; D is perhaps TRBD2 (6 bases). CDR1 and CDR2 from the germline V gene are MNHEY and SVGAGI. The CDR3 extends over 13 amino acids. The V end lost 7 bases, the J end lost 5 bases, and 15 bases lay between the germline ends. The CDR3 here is CASTPPTSHEQYF. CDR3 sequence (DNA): TGTGCCAGCACCCCCCCAACTAGCCACGAGCAGTACTTC.

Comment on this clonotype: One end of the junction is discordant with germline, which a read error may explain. CDR3 in DNA: TGTGCCAGCAGTCTTACAGGAGCCCCCTTTGTGACTGAAGCTTTTTTT. Its translation: CASSLTGAPFVTEAFF. The chain uses TRBV7-8 and TRBJ1-1; D may be TRBD1 (5 bases). The CDR3 runs to 16 residues. Germline V gene sequence: CDR1 SGHVS, CDR2 FQNEAQ. Filled out from reference TRBV7-8 and TRBJ1-1, the complete variable domain reads GAGVSQSPRYKVAKRGQDVALRCDPISGHVSLFWYQQALGQGPEFLTYFQNEAQLDKSGLPSDRFFAERPEGSVSTLKIQRTQQEDSAVYLCASSLTGAPFVTEAFFGQGTRLTVV.

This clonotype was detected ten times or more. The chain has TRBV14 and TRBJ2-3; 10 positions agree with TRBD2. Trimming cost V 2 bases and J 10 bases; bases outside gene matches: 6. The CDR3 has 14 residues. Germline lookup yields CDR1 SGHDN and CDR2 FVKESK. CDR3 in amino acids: CASSQYGTSVAQYF. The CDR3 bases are TGTGCCAGCAGCCAATACGGGACTAGCGTTGCGCAGTATTTT.

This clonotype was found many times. DNA for the CDR3: TGTGCCAGCCGGCGCAGTGGCAGGGGGTTTCTCATGAACACTGAAGCTTTCTTT. Translating it yields CASRRSGRGFLMNTEAFF. The chain employs TRBV2 and TRBJ1-1; 7 bases agree with TRBD1. The CDR3 contains 18 residues. V trimming: 8 bases; J trimming: 0 bases; junction bases outside the gene matches: 18. Germline V gene sequence: CDR1 SNHLY, CDR2 FYNNEI.

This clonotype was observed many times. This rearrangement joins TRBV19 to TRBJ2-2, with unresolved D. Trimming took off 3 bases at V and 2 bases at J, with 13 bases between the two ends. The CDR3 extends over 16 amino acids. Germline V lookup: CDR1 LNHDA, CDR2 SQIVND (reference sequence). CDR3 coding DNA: TGTGCCAGTAGTATTTCGGGTGGTACCAACACCGGGGAGCTGTTTTTT. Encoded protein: CASSISGGTNTGELFF. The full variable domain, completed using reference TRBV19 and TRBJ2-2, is DGGITQSPKYLFRKEGQNVTLSCEQNLNHDAMYWYRQDPGQGLRLIYYSQIVNDFQKGDIAEGYSVSREKKESFPLTVTSAQKNPTAFYLCASSISGGTNTGELFFGEGSRLTVL.

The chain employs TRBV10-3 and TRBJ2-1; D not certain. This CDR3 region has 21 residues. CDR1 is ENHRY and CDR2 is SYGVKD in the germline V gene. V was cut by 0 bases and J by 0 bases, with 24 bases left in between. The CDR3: CAISESGASSIAPASYNEQFF. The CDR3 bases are TGTGCCATCAGTGAGTCTGGTGCCAGTAGTATAGCTCCTGCCTCCTACAATGAGCAGTTCTTC.

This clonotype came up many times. CDR3 region: CASSRESRDNEQFF. Here the CDR3 DNA reads TGTGCCAGCTCGCGGGAAAGCAGGGACAATGAGCAGTTCTTC. The J gene is TRBJ2-1, the V gene TRBV7-3; D is perhaps TRBD2 (6 bases). The CDR3 loop spans 14 amino acids. Trimming left V 8 bases short and J 5 bases short, with 16 bases between. Germline-derived CDR1 and CDR2 are SGHTA and FQGTGA.

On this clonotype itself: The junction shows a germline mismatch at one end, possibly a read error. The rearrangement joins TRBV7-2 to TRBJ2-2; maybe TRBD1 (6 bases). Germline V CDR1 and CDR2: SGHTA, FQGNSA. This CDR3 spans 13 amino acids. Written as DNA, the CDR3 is TGTGCCAGCAGCCCCCGGGACACCGGGGAGCTGTCTTTT. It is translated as CASSPRDTGELSF.